Presented here are 8 T cell receptor beta chains from one specimen sequenced in a study of Tregs in tolerant kidney transplant recipients. The repertoire was sequenced with immunoSEQ multiplex PCR; TCRdb's copy has only in-frame clones and lacks some. Of 100,000 to 120,000 clones in the sample, 90% were seen once. The material sequenced was CD4+ T cells from blood, taken before the transplant. The source is a human donor who received a combined kidney and bone marrow transplant.

In its sample, this clone was seen once. The gene calls are TRBV7-6 and TRBJ1-4; 11 positions match TRBD1. CDR3 length equals 15 residues. CDR1 is SGHVS, CDR2 FNYEAQ, per germline. Trimming removed 3 bases from V and 7 bases from J; junction bases left unmatched: 4. CDR3 sequence: CASSFGQGAGEKLFF. The CDR3, as DNA: TGTGCCAGCAGCTTTGGACAGGGGGCGGGTGAAAAACTGTTTTTT.

This clone was seen just once. The V and J genes are TRBV2 and TRBJ2-5; 11 bases fit TRBD1. Germline values: CDR1 SNHLY, CDR2 FYNNEI. The V and J ends lost 6 bases and 1 base, in that order; junction bases with no gene match: 1. This CDR3 contains 14 residues. The CDR3 DNA reads TGTGCCAGCAGGGGACAGGGGGTCCAAGAGACCCAGTACTTC. As protein: CASRGQGVQETQYF. Filled out from reference TRBV2 and TRBJ2-5, the complete variable domain reads EPEVTQTPSHQVTQMGQEVILRCVPISNHLYFYWYRQILGQKVEFLVSFYNNEISEKSEIFDDQFSVERPDGSNFTLKIRSTKLEDSAMYFCASRGQGVQETQYFGPGTRLLVL.

This CDR3 is CASSVQGLWSTEAFF. In nucleotides, the CDR3 is TGTGCCAGCAGCGTTCAGGGGCTTTGGAGCACTGAAGCTTTCTTT. The chain uses TRBV9 and TRBJ1-1, with D maybe TRBD1 (6 bases). Germline V gene sequence: CDR1 SGDLS, CDR2 YYNGEE. Trimming stripped 2 bases from V and 4 bases from J, with 15 bases between. The CDR3 runs 15 residues.

J is TRBJ1-1 and V is TRBV27; D might be TRBD1 (6 bases). Germline V gene sequence: CDR1 MNHEY, CDR2 SMNVEV (reference sequence). V was clipped by 4 bases and J by 4 bases, with 16 bases between them. The CDR3 spans 15 residues. CDR3 nucleotide sequence: TGTGCCAGCAGTTCCTACAGGGCCTGGGGCACTGAAGCTTTCTTT. It encodes CASSSYRAWGTEAFF.

The rearrangement joins TRBV27 to TRBJ1-1, with 7 bases fitting TRBD1. This CDR3 region has 15 residues. CDR1 is MNHEY and CDR2 is SMNVEV in the germline V gene (reference sequence). V was pared by 0 bases and J by 2 bases, with 3 bases of the junction left unmatched. CDR3 loop: CASSLSRGRNTEAFF. The CDR3 DNA is TGTGCCAGCAGTTTATCGAGGGGGCGAAACACTGAAGCTTTCTTT.

This rearrangement joins TRBV9 to TRBJ2-2; 11 positions agree with TRBD2. Germline-derived CDR1 and CDR2 are SGDLS and YYNGEE. The V gene end was trimmed by 3 bases and the J gene end by 4 bases; junction bases not matched to a gene: 8. The CDR3 has 17 amino acids. In DNA, the CDR3 is TGTGCCAGCAGCGGGACGACTAGCGGGAAAAGCACCGGGGAGCTGTTTTTT. It is translated as CASSGTTSGKSTGELFF.

This rearrangement joins TRBV6-1 to TRBJ1-2, with 11 bases identical to TRBD1. The length of the CDR3 is 16 residues. Germline V gene data show CDR1 as MNHNS and CDR2 as SASEGT. V dropped 1 base and J dropped 4; count of bases not matched to a gene: 5. CDR3 bases: TGTGCCAGCAGTGAAGATTGGACAGGGGGCTCCTATGGCTACACCTTC. It encodes CASSEDWTGGSYGYTF.

The chain carries TRBV18 and TRBJ1-1; unclear D gene. CDR1 is KGHSH, CDR2 LQKENI, per germline. V gave up 3 bases and J gave up 6 bases, with 11 bases separating them. CDR3 length: 13 residues. CDR3 region: CASSPAGVPEAFF. DNA of the CDR3: TGTGCCAGCTCACCTGCCGGGGTTCCTGAAGCTTTCTTT.